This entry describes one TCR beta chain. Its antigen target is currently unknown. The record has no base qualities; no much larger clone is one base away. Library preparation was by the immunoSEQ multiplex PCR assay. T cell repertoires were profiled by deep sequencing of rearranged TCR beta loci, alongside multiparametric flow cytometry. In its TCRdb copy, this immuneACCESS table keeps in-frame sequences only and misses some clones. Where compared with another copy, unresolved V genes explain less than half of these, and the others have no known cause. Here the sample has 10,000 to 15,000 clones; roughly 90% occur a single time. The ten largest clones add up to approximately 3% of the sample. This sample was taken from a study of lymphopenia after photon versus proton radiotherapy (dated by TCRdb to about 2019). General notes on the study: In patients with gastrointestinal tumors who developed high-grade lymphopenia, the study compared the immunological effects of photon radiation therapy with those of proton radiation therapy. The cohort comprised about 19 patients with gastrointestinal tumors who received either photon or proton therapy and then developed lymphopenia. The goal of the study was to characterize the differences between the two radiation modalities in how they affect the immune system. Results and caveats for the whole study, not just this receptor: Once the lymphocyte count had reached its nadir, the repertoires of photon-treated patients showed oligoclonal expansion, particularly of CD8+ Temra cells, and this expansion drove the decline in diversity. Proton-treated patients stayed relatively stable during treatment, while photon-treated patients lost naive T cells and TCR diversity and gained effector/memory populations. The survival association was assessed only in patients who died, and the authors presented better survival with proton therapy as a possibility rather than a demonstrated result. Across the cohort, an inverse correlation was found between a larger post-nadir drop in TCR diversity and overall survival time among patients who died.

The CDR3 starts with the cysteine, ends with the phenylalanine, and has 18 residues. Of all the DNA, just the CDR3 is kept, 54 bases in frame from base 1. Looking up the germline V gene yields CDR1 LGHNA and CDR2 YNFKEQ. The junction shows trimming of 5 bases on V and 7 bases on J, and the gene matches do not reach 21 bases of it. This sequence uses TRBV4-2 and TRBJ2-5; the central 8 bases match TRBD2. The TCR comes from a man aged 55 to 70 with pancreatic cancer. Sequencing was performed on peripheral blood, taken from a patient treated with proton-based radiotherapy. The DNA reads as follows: TGTGCCAGCAGCAGTCGGGAGGGGGACATTCCCTTCGGTGGGACCCAGTACTTC. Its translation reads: CASSSREGDIPFGGTQYF.